This T cell receptor beta chain came from a study of blood T cell repertoires in COVID-19. Overall study context: The United States, Italy and Spain were the sources of the acute and convalescent COVID-19 samples.

Per the study methods: Cell counts per sample came from amplifying reference gene primers. Assay: immunoSEQ multiplex PCR; the TCRdb copy retains only in-frame clones and omits some. D and trimming were read from the DNA, whereas the V and J calls and clone size are those reported in that table. The table has approximately 200,000 clones, around 80% seen once. Enrolment of Seattle patients took place during active infection, and they were followed longitudinally. This clone was counted once. This CDR3 spans 16 amino acids. Germline CDR1 and CDR2: MDHEN and SYDVKM. V lost 10 bases to trimming and J lost 2 bases, with 24 bases between them.

The sequenced sample consisted of peripheral blood. The TCR sequence derives from a woman of 80 years or more with COVID-19, enrolled during active disease. This chain links TRBV28 with TRBJ2-7; possible D gene TRBD2, 6 bases. CDR3 region: CATQEPRDFGAYEQYF. The CDR3 nucleotides are TGTGCCACCCAGGAACCCCGGGACTTTGGGGCCTACGAGCAGTACTTC.